This TCR beta chain was identified during a study of T-cell reconstitution after alpha-beta-depleted transplantation in children (dated by TCRdb to about 2016). In terms of the full investigation: Using TCR repertoire profiling, the study followed T-cell immune reconstitution in a quantitative way in children after TCRalphabeta/CD19-depleted allogeneic hematopoietic cell transplantation.

This clonotype came up many times. This receptor's antigen is unknown. No base quality values were provided; no much bigger clone lies one nucleotide off. V loses 7 bases at its end and J loses 4 bases; junction bases beyond the gene matches: 7. There are 12 amino acids in the CDR3, from cysteine to phenylalanine inclusive. This entry keeps only the CDR3 DNA: 36 bases, framed from base 1. CDR1 and CDR2 are drawn from the germline V gene (reference sequence): DFQATT, SNEGSKA. General findings and caveats noted by the study authors: Apparently early alphabetaT-cell count recovery about two months after transplant reportedly relied on only several hundred rapidly expanded clones derived from non-depleted graft cells. In some patients, the high TCRbeta diversity seen at day 60 was put down to recipient T cells and intrathymic progenitors that had survived conditioning. The frequencies of hyperexpanded clones fell over the following months, and after one year, T-cell counts and TCRbeta diversity were mostly attributed to newly produced T cells.

The meaning of the sample's treatment or condition label: allogeneic hematopoietic cell transplantation with graft depleted of TCRalphabeta T cells and CD19 B cells. The transplant recipients were children given TCRalphabeta/CD19-depleted allogeneic hematopoietic cell grafts. The library was obtained by PCR. Instrument used: Illumina HiSeq 2500. To normalize quantification of the TCRbeta repertoire, the TCR libraries were built with molecular barcoding that relied on unique molecular identifiers. TCRdb trimmed the raw reads at Q25, called clones with MiXCR and kept productive beta chains. Identical CDR3 proteins give one entry, which carries the most common genes and DNA. In this sample the table shows roughly 120,000 distinct CDR3 sequences, around 23% of which occur a single time. Of the sample, 10% falls within the top ten clones.

The sample here was PBMCs, mostly from graft donor cells, taken 180 days after TCRalphabeta/CD19-depleted stem cell transplant. This chain is built from TRBV20-1 and TRBJ2-7; TRBD1 agrees with 7 junctional bases. The TCR comes from a male patient aged 2 to 9 who had a stem cell transplant for chronic granulomatous disease, so the T cells may come from the graft donor. The CDR3 region has the sequence CSVADRVYEQYF. The DNA reads as follows: TGCAGTGTCGCCGACAGGGTGTACGAGCAGTACTTC.